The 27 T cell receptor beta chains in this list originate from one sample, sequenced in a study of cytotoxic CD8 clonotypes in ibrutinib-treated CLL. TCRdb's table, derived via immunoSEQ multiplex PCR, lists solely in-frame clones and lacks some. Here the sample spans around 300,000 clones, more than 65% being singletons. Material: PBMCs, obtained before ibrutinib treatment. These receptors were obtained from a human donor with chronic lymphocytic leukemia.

Written as DNA, the CDR3 is TGCGCCAGCAGCCCTACGGTCCTCCGTTTAGCGGGTCTCTCCTACGAGCAGTACTTC. Translation gives CASSPTVLRLAGLSYEQYF. This chain uses TRBV4-1 with TRBJ2-7; 7 positions match TRBD2. Germline CDR1 is MGHRA and CDR2 is YSYEKL. CDR3 length: 19 residues. J was trimmed by 0 bases and V by 4 bases; bases with no gene match: 18.

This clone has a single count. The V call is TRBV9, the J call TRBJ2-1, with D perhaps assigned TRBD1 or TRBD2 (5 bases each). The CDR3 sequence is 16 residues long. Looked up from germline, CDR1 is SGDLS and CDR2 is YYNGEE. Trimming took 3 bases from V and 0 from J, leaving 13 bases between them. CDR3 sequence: CASSAGPLISYNEQFF. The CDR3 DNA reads TGTGCCAGCAGCGCGGGGCCCCTAATCTCCTACAATGAGCAGTTCTTC.

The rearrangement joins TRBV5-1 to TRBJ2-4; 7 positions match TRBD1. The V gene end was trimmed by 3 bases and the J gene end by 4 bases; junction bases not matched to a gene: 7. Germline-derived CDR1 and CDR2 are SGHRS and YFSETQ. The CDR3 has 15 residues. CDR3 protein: CASSSPRDRKNIQYF. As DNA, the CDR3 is TGCGCCAGCAGCTCGCCTCGGGACAGAAAAAACATTCAGTACTTC.

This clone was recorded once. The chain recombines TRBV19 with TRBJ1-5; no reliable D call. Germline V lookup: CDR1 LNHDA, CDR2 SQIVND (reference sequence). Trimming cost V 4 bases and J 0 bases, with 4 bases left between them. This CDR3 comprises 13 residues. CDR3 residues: CASSRDSNQPQHF. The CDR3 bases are TGTGCCAGTAGTAGGGATAGCAATCAGCCCCAGCATTTT.

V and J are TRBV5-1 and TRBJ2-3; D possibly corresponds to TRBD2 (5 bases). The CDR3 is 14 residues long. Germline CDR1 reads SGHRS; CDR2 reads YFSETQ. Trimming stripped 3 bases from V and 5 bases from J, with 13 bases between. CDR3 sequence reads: CASSSSGDIDTQYF. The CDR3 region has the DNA TGCGCCAGCAGCTCATCCGGGGATATAGATACGCAGTATTTT. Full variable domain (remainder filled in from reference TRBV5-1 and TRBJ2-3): KAGVTQTPRYLIKTRGQQVTLSCSPISGHRSVSWYQQTPGQGLQFLFEYFSETQRNKGNFPGRFSGRQFSNSRSEMNVSTLELGDSALYLCASSSSGDIDTQYFGPGTRLTVL.

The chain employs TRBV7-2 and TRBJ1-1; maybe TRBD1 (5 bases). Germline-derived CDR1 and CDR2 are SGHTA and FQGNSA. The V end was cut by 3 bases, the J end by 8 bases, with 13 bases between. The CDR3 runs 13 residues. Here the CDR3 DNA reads TGTGCCAGCAGCTTTAGCCTCGACAGCGAAGCTTTCTTT. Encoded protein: CASSFSLDSEAFF. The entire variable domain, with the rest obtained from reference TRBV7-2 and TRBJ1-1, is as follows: GAGVSQSPSNKVTEKGKDVELRCDPISGHTALYWYRQSLGQGLEFLIYFQGNSAPDKSGLPSDRFSAERTGGSVSTLTIQRTQQEDSAVYLCASSFSLDSEAFFGQGTRLTVV.

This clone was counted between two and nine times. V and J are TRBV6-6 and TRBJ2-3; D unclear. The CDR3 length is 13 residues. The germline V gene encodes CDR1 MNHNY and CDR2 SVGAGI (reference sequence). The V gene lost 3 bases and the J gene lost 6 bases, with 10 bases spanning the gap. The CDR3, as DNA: TGTGCCAGCAGTTATGGATCGAGGGATACGCAGTATTTT. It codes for CASSYGSRDTQYF.

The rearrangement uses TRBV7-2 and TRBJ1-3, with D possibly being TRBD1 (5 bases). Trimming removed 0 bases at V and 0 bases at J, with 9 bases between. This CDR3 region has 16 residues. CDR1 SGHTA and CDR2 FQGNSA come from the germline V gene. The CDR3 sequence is CASSLAQGSSGNTIYF. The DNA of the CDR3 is TGTGCCAGCAGCTTAGCGCAGGGTTCCTCTGGAAACACCATATATTTT.

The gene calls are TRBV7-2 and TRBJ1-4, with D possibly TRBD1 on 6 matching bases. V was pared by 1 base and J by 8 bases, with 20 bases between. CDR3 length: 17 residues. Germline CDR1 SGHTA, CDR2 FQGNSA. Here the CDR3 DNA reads TGTGCCAGCAGCTTAGTTACCGGGGGCATCTTTGGGGAAAAACTGTTTTTT. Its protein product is CASSLVTGGIFGEKLFF.

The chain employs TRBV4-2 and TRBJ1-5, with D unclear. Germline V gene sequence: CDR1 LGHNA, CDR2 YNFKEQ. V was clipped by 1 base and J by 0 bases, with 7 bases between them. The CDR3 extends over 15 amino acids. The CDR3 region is CASSQVYNSNQPQHF. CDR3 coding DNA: TGTGCCAGCAGCCAAGTTTACAATAGCAATCAGCCCCAGCATTTT.

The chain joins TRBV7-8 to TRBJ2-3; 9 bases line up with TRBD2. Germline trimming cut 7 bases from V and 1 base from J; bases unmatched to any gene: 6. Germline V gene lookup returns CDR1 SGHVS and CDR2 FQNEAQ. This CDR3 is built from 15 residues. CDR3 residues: CASTLSGSGTDTQYF. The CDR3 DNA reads TGTGCCAGCACCCTTAGCGGGAGTGGCACAGATACGCAGTATTTT.

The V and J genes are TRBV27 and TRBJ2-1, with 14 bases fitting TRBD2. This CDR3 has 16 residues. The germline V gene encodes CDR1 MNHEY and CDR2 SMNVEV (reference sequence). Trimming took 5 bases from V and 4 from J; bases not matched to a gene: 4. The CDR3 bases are TGTGCCAGCAGTACGGGACTAGCGGGAGTGTACAATGAGCAGTTCTTC. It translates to CASSTGLAGVYNEQFF.

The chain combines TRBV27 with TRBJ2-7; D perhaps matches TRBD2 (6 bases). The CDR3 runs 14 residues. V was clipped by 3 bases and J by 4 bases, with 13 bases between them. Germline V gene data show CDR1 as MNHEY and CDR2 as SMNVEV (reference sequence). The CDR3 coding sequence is TGTGCCAGCAGTTTTGGGGGGACGATTTACGAGCAGTACTTC. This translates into CASSFGGTIYEQYF.

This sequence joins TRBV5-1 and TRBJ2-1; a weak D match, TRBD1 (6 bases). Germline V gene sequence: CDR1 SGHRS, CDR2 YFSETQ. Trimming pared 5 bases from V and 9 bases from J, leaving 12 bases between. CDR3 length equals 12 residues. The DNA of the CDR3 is TGCGCCAGCAGGGATACAGGGTCTGAGCAGTTCTTC. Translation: CASRDTGSEQFF.

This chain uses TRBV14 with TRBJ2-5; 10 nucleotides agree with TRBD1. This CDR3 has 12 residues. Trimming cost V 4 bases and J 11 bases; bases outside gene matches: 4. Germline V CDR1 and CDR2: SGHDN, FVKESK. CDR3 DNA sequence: TGTGCCAGCAGCCCCGGGACAGGGGTACAGTACTTC. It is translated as CASSPGTGVQYF.

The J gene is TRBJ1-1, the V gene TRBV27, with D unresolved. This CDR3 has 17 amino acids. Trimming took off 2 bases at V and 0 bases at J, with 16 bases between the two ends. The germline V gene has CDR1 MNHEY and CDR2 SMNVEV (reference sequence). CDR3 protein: CASSLLGIEGLNTEAFF. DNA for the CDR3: TGTGCCAGCAGTTTACTGGGTATTGAAGGGTTGAACACTGAAGCTTTCTTT.

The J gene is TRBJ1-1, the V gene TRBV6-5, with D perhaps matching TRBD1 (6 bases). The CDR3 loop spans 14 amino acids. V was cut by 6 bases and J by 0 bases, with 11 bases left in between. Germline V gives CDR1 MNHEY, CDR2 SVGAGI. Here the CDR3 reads CASSRTDMNTEAFF. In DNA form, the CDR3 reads TGTGCCAGCAGCCGGACAGACATGAACACTGAAGCTTTCTTT.

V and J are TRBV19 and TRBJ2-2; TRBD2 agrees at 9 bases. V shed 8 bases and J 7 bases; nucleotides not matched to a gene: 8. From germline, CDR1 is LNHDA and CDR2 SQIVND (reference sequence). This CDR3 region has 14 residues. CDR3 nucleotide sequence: TGTGCCAGTCTCCAGCGGGAGGTGAGCGGGGAGCTGTTTTTT. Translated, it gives CASLQREVSGELFF.

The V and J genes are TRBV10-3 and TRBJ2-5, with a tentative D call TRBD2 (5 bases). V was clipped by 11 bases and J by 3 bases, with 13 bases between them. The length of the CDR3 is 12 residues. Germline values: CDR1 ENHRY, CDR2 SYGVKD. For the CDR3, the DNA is TGTGCCGCCAAAGGGAGCGAAGAGACCCAGTACTTC. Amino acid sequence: CAAKGSEETQYF.

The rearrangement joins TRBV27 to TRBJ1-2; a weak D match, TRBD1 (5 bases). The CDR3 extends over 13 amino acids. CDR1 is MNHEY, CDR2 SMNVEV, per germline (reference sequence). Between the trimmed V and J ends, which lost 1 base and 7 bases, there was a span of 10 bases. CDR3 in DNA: TGTGCCAGCAGTTTATGGCAGGGCGGTGGCTACACCTTC. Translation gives CASSLWQGGGYTF.

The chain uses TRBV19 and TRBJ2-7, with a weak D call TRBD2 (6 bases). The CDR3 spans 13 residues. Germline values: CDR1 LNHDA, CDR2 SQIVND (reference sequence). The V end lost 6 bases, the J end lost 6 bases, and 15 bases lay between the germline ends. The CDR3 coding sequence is TGTGCCAGTAGAAGGCGGGATTTAGGCGAGCAGTACTTC. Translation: CASRRRDLGEQYF.

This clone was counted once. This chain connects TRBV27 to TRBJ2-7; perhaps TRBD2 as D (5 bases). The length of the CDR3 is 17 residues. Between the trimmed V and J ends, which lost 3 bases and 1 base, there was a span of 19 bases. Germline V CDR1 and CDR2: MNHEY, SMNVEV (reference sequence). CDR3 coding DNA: TGTGCCAGCAGTTTCTCGATGGGAGATAGAACTTCCTACGAGCAGTACTTC. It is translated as CASSFSMGDRTSYEQYF.

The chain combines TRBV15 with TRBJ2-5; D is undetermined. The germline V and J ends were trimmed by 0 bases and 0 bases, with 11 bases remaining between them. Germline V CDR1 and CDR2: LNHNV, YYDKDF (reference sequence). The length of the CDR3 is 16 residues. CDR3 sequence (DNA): TGTGCCACCAGCAGAGATCGTTTCGCTAACCAAGAGACCCAGTACTTC. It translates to CATSRDRFANQETQYF. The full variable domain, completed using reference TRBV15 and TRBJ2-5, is DAMVIQNPRYQVTQFGKPVTLSCSQTLNHNVMYWYQQKSSQAPKLLFHYYDKDFNNEADTPDNFQSRRPNTSFCFLDIRSPGLGDTAMYLCATSRDRFANQETQYFGPGTRLLVL.

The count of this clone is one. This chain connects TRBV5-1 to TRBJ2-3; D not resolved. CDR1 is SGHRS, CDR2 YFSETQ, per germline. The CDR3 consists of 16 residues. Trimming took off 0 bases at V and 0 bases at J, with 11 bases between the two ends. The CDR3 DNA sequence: TGCGCCAGCAGCTTGGAAGTCCTCTTGAGCACAGATACGCAGTATTTT. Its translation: CASSLEVLLSTDTQYF.

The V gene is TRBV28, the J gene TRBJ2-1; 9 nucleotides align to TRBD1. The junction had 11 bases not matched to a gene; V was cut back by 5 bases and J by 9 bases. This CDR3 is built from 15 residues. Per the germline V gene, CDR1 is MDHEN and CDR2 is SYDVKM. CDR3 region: CASSTGGQDLFEQFF. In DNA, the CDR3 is TGTGCCAGCAGTACAGGGGGCCAAGACTTGTTTGAGCAGTTCTTC.

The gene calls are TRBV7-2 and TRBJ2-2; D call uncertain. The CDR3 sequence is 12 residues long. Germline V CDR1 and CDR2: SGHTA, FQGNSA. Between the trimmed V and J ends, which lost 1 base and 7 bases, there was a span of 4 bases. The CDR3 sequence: CASSLDYGELFF. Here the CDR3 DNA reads TGTGCCAGCAGCTTAGATTACGGGGAGCTGTTTTTT.

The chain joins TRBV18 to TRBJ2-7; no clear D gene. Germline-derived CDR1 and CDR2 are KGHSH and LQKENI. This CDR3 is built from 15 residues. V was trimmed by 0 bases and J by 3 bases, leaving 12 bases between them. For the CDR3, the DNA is TGTGCCAGCTCACCACCGGGCGGAACCCGCTACGAGCAGTACTTC. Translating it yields CASSPPGGTRYEQYF.